What follows are 16 T cell receptor beta chains derived from one specimen sequenced in a study of blood T cell repertoires in COVID-19. Method: immunoSEQ multiplex PCR; TCRdb's copy keeps in-frame clones and lacks some. The sample contains 130,000 to 150,000 clones, over 80% of which appear only once. The sequencing sample was made of PBMCs or T cells enriched from blood (not recorded which). These TCRs come from a woman between 45 and 60 years old who had been exposed to COVID-19.

The gene calls are TRBV6-4 and TRBJ1-6; possible D gene TRBD1, 6 bases. Germline V lookup: CDR1 MRHNA, CDR2 SNTAGT. The CDR3 length is 13 residues. With 5 bases removed from V and 10 bases from J, the gap between germline ends came to 12 bases. The CDR3 is CASSSGGRSPLHF. The CDR3 DNA reads TGTGCCAGCAGTTCTGGGGGCAGGTCACCCCTCCACTTT.

The chain links TRBV7-8 to TRBJ2-3, with TRBD2 identical over 9 bases. The CDR3 runs to 16 residues. The germline V gene encodes CDR1 SGHVS and CDR2 FQNEAQ. With 5 bases clipped from V and 7 bases from J, the junction kept 13 bases outside the gene matches. The CDR3 DNA is TGTGCCAGCAGCCCCCATGCCGCGGGAGGGTCCTATACGCAGTATTTT. This sequence encodes CASSPHAAGGSYTQYF.

The V and J genes are TRBV12-5 and TRBJ1-2, with 7 bases lining up with TRBD1. This CDR3 has 16 residues. Germline CDR1 and CDR2: LGHNT and FRNRAP. Trimming removed 0 bases from V and 0 bases from J; junction bases left unmatched: 4. CDR3: CASGLVTGAANYGYTF. CDR3 bases: TGTGCTAGTGGTTTGGTTACAGGGGCAGCTAACTATGGCTACACCTTC.

This clone appeared many times. This chain uses TRBV7-2 with TRBJ2-2, with 7 bases identical to TRBD2. CDR1 is SGHTA, CDR2 FQGNSA, per germline. This CDR3 has 16 amino acids. V was clipped by 1 base and J by 7 bases; unmatched bases: 9. The DNA for the CDR3 is TGTGCCAGCAGCTTAGTATGGTCTAGCGGACTCGGGGAGCTGTTTTTT. Encoded protein: CASSLVWSSGLGELFF.

The count of this clone is one. DNA for the CDR3: TGTGCCAGTAGTGCGAGATACAATGAGCAGTTCTTC. Protein sequence: CASSARYNEQFF. This chain uses TRBV19 with TRBJ2-1; no clear D gene. CDR3 size: 12 residues. V was cut by 5 bases and J by 4 bases, with 6 bases left in between. The germline V gene encodes CDR1 LNHDA and CDR2 SQIVND (reference sequence).

The rearrangement joins TRBV19 to TRBJ1-1; weak D call: TRBD1 (5 bases). The germline gives CDR1 LNHDA, CDR2 SQIVND (reference sequence). The ends were cut back, 7 bases at V and 1 base at J, with 16 bases in the middle. This CDR3 is built from 15 residues. The DNA of the CDR3 is TGTGCCAGTACCGCGGGGGGGAAATGGAACACTGAAGCTTTCTTT. As protein: CASTAGGKWNTEAFF.

This chain connects TRBV30 to TRBJ1-6; TRBD1 is a possible D gene (6 bases). Trimming cost V 3 bases and J 6 bases, with 9 bases left between them. The CDR3 extends over 13 amino acids. Germline V gene lookup returns CDR1 GTSNPN and CDR2 SVGIG (reference sequence). The CDR3 DNA sequence: TGTGCCTGGAGACAGGGCCCTAATTCACCCCTCCACTTT. Protein product: CAWRQGPNSPLHF.

The sample holds one count of this clone. V is TRBV6-1 and J is TRBJ2-7; maybe TRBD2 (6 bases). Deletions cut 2 bases from V and 3 bases from J, with 11 bases between. The CDR3 runs 14 residues. Germline V CDR1 and CDR2: MNHNS, SASEGT. The chain's CDR3 is CASSESGTLYEQYF. The CDR3 nucleotides read TGTGCCAGCAGTGAATCCGGGACTCTCTACGAGCAGTACTTC.

The chain recombines TRBV5-5 with TRBJ1-5, with D possibly TRBD1 on 5 matching bases. The ends were cut back, 4 bases at V and 7 bases at J, with 12 bases in the middle. Per the germline V gene, CDR1 is SGHKS and CDR2 is YYEKEE (reference sequence). The CDR3 sequence is 13 residues long. The CDR3 here is CASSTTVAQPQHF. The CDR3 DNA is TGTGCCAGCAGCACGACAGTCGCGCAGCCCCAGCATTTT.

This sequence joins TRBV19 and TRBJ2-5; D perhaps matches TRBD2 (5 bases). This CDR3 is 14 amino acids long. Germline lookup yields CDR1 LNHDA and CDR2 SQIVND (reference sequence). Deletions cut 6 bases from V and 9 bases from J, with 20 bases between. CDR3 sequence (DNA): TGTGCCAGTAGCCAGGACTGGTCCACTGGGTCCCAGTACTTC. Translation gives CASSQDWSTGSQYF.

The chain has TRBV11-3 and TRBJ2-1, with 13 bases lining up with TRBD2. Germline V gives CDR1 SGHNT, CDR2 YENEEA. Trimming took 0 bases from V and 7 from J; bases not matched to a gene: 3. CDR3 length: 16 amino acids. The CDR3 loop reads CASSLDGLAGVNEQFF. CDR3 DNA sequence: TGTGCCAGCAGCTTAGATGGACTAGCGGGGGTTAATGAGCAGTTCTTC.

In its sample, this clone was seen once. The rearrangement uses TRBV9 and TRBJ2-7; the match to TRBD2 covers 10 bases. CDR3 length: 15 amino acids. Germline V gives CDR1 SGDLS, CDR2 YYNGEE. V gave up 0 bases and J gave up 2 bases; unmatched junction bases: 2. The CDR3 sequence is CASSVGLAGTYEQYF. CDR3 coding DNA: TGTGCCAGCAGCGTAGGACTAGCGGGTACCTACGAGCAGTACTTC. The entire variable domain, with the rest obtained from reference TRBV9 and TRBJ2-7, is as follows: DSGVTQTPKHLITATGQRVTLRCSPRSGDLSVYWYQQSLDQGLQFLIQYYNGEERAKGNILERFSAQQFPDLHSELNLSSLELGDSALYFCASSVGLAGTYEQYFGPGTRLTVT.

The chain uses TRBV5-1 and TRBJ2-2, with a weak D call TRBD2 (6 bases). V lost 4 bases and J lost 3, with 16 bases in between. The germline CDR1 and CDR2 sequences are SGHRS and YFSETQ. This CDR3 spans 16 amino acids. CDR3 sequence: CASSLNPGSYTGELFF. The CDR3 nucleotides read TGCGCCAGCAGCCTAAACCCCGGGAGCTACACCGGGGAGCTGTTTTTT.

This sequence joins TRBV19 and TRBJ1-1, with 10 nucleotides matching TRBD1. Trimming cost V 3 bases and J 5 bases; bases outside gene matches: 9. Germline values: CDR1 LNHDA, CDR2 SQIVND (reference sequence). CDR3 length: 16 amino acids. The chain's CDR3 is CASSILGTGARTEAFF. CDR3 sequence (DNA): TGTGCCAGTAGTATCCTTGGGACAGGGGCTAGGACTGAAGCTTTCTTT.

This rearrangement joins TRBV7-6 to TRBJ2-3; the match to TRBD2 covers 8 bases. The CDR3 sequence is 14 residues long. V gave up 5 bases and J gave up 3 bases; unmatched junction bases: 4. Germline loops: CDR1 SGHVS, CDR2 FNYEAQ. CDR3 loop: CASSPGLDTDTQYF. CDR3 in DNA: TGTGCCAGCAGCCCGGGACTAGATACAGATACGCAGTATTTT.

The chain uses TRBV3-1 (or the pseudogene TRBV3-2) and TRBJ2-1; 10 bases agree with TRBD2. The germline V gene encodes CDR1 LGHDT and CDR2 YNNKEL (reference sequence). CDR3 length: 16 residues. V lost 2 bases, J lost 8 bases, and 9 bases stayed unmatched. This CDR3 reads CASSQPFSGGPYEQFF. CDR3 DNA: TGTGCCAGCAGCCAACCCTTTAGCGGGGGGCCATATGAGCAGTTCTTC.